The 22 T cell receptor beta chains below come from one sample, sequenced in a study of blood T cell repertoires in COVID-19. Assay used: immunoSEQ multiplex PCR; TCRdb lists only in-frame clones, some missing. This table has about 340,000 clones, 83% appearing once. The sequenced sample was peripheral blood. These receptors originate from a man aged 25-45 years with active or convalescent COVID-19.

The rearrangement joins TRBV3-1 (or the pseudogene TRBV3-2) to TRBJ1-1; maybe TRBD1 (5 bases). Germline lookup yields CDR1 LGHDT and CDR2 YNNKEL (reference sequence). Trimming pared 0 bases from V and 0 bases from J, leaving 5 bases between. This CDR3 spans 14 amino acids. The CDR3 here is CASSQEDMNTEAFF. The CDR3 bases are TGTGCCAGCAGCCAAGAGGACATGAACACTGAAGCTTTCTTT.

The CDR3 region has the DNA TGTGCCAGCAGCTCCCGGACTTTCCGCGAGCAGTACTTC. Its protein is CASSSRTFREQYF. This chain connects TRBV7-2 to TRBJ2-7; D is perhaps TRBD2 (5 bases). With 4 bases removed from V and 6 bases from J, the gap between germline ends came to 13 bases. Germline V gives CDR1 SGHTA, CDR2 FQGNSA. The CDR3 is made up of 13 amino acids.

The rearrangement links TRBV30 to TRBJ2-1; TRBD2 matches 16 bases. Germline values: CDR1 GTSNPN, CDR2 SVGIG (reference sequence). V lost 5 bases, J lost 10 bases, and 5 bases stayed unmatched. The CDR3 consists of 14 residues. CDR3 coding DNA: TGTGCCTGGGAACCGGGACTAGCGGGGGGGGAGCAGTTCTTC. As protein: CAWEPGLAGGEQFF. The variable domain in full, with the rest retrieved from reference TRBV30 and TRBJ2-1, is SQTIHQWPATLVQPVGSPLSLECTVEGTSNPNLYWYRQAAGRGLQLLFYSVGIGQISSEVPQNLSASRPQDRQFILSSKKLLLSDSGFYLCAWEPGLAGGEQFFGPGTRLTVL.

The chain has TRBV14 and TRBJ1-4, with D possibly being TRBD1 (6 bases). V was pared by 4 bases and J by 11 bases, with 20 bases between. The CDR3 has 15 amino acids. Germline values: CDR1 SGHDN, CDR2 FVKESK. DNA for the CDR3: TGTGCCAGCAGCCCTCGGCGGGGGCAGGGAAGGAAACTGTTTTTT. Translating it yields CASSPRRGQGRKLFF. The full variable domain, in which reference TRBV14 and TRBJ1-4 provide the parts outside the CDR3, is EAGVTQFPSHSVIEKGQTVTLRCDPISGHDNLYWYRRVMGKEIKFLLHFVKESKQDESGMPNNRFLAERTGGTYSTLKVQPAELEDSGVYFCASSPRRGQGRKLFFGSGTQLSVL.

The CDR3: CASSKATGQQAYEQYF. The CDR3, as DNA: TGTGCCAGCAGCAAAGCGACCGGACAGCAGGCCTACGAGCAGTACTTC. This chain uses TRBV21-1 with TRBJ2-7; the table's D call TRBD1 went unverified against the DNA. TRBV21-1 is annotated as a pseudogene. The CDR3 has 16 residues.

The chain employs TRBV6-1 and TRBJ1-3, with D hard to call. Germline CDR1 and CDR2: MNHNS and SASEGT. This CDR3 spans 15 amino acids. Between the trimmed V and J ends, which lost 3 bases and 4 bases, there was a span of 13 bases. For the CDR3, the DNA is TGTGCCAGCAGTGAGAGGAGTATAAGGGGAAACACCATATATTTT. Translated: CASSERSIRGNTIYF.

The rearrangement uses TRBV3-1 (or the pseudogene TRBV3-2) and TRBJ2-2; 11 positions match TRBD2. With V trimmed by 8 bases and J by 6 bases, 17 bases remained unmatched. Germline CDR1 is LGHDT and CDR2 is YNNKEL (reference sequence). This CDR3 has 18 amino acids. CDR3 residues: CASPRSSGGACRAGELFF. CDR3 DNA: TGTGCCAGCCCTCGTAGTAGCGGGGGGGCCTGTCGGGCCGGGGAGCTGTTTTTT.

J is TRBJ2-5 and V is TRBV7-3; 7 nucleotides match TRBD2. The CDR3 loop spans 14 amino acids. The J segment lost 1 base and the V segment lost 6 bases, leaving 5 bases of the junction unmatched. Germline CDR1 SGHTA, CDR2 FQGTGA. The CDR3 loop is CASRGSSGQETQYF. For the CDR3, the DNA is TGTGCCAGCAGGGGTTCTAGCGGCCAAGAGACCCAGTACTTC.

This chain joins TRBV13 and TRBJ2-3; D unresolved. The V end lost 11 bases, the J end lost 0 bases, and 15 bases lay between the germline ends. The CDR3 contains 14 residues. Germline V CDR1 and CDR2: PRHDT, FYEKMQ (reference sequence). DNA for the CDR3: TGTGCCCCTACATCATGGCGGAGCACAGATACGCAGTATTTT. Its translation is CAPTSWRSTDTQYF.

This clone was seen only once. V is TRBV19 and J is TRBJ2-1; D is unresolved. CDR1 is LNHDA and CDR2 is SQIVND in the germline V gene (reference sequence). Trimming took 1 base from V and 3 from J, leaving 4 bases between them. The length of the CDR3 is 13 residues. This CDR3 is CASSIGDYNEQFF. The CDR3 nucleotides are TGTGCCAGTAGTATAGGCGACTACAATGAGCAGTTCTTC.

This chain connects TRBV5-5 to TRBJ1-2; D is unresolved. The V gene lost 5 bases and the J gene lost 3 bases, with 11 bases spanning the gap. Germline loops: CDR1 SGHKS, CDR2 YYEKEE (reference sequence). This CDR3 region has 13 residues. The DNA of the CDR3 is TGTGCCAGCAGATACAGTGTGGACTATGGCTACACCTTC. It yields the protein CASRYSVDYGYTF.

The V gene is TRBV7-9, the J gene TRBJ2-3, with D possibly TRBD1 on 6 matching bases. Germline V gene sequence: CDR1 SEHNR, CDR2 FQNEAQ (reference sequence). Trimming pared 6 bases from V and 5 bases from J, leaving 9 bases between. The CDR3 is made up of 12 amino acids. The CDR3: CASSQGGDTQYF. The DNA of the CDR3 is TGTGCCAGCAGTCAAGGGGGAGATACGCAGTATTTT.

The rearrangement uses TRBV6-5 and TRBJ2-1; maybe TRBD2 (6 bases). V was cut by 5 bases and J by 2 bases, with 10 bases left in between. From germline, CDR1 is MNHEY and CDR2 SVGAGI. The CDR3 covers 14 residues. This CDR3 reads CASSTIAAYNEQFF. The CDR3 coding sequence is TGTGCCAGCAGTACCATAGCGGCCTACAATGAGCAGTTCTTC.

V and J are TRBV6-6 and TRBJ2-5; D not resolved. The CDR3 has 14 residues. Trimming pared 4 bases from V and 5 bases from J, leaving 14 bases between. CDR1 MNHNY and CDR2 SVGAGI come from the germline V gene (reference sequence). The CDR3 loop is CASSSGYMYETQYF. CDR3 coding DNA: TGTGCCAGCAGTTCCGGGTACATGTACGAGACCCAGTACTTC.

V gene TRBV5-1 combines with J gene TRBJ2-3; 10 bases match TRBD1. With 0 bases clipped from V and 8 bases from J, the junction kept 6 bases outside the gene matches. Germline lookup yields CDR1 SGHRS and CDR2 YFSETQ. There are 15 residues in the CDR3. CDR3 in amino acids: CASSLEDRGVATQYF. The DNA for the CDR3 is TGCGCCAGCAGCTTGGAGGACAGGGGGGTGGCTACGCAGTATTTT.

This rearrangement joins TRBV18 to TRBJ1-5, with D possibly TRBD1 on 6 matching bases. CDR1 is KGHSH, CDR2 LQKENI, per germline. Trimming left V 2 bases short and J 6 bases short, with 11 bases between. This CDR3 region has 14 residues. The CDR3 protein is CASSPNAGAQPQHF. DNA of the CDR3: TGTGCCAGCTCACCAAATGCAGGGGCTCAGCCCCAGCATTTT.

The rearrangement joins TRBV12-3 or TRBV12-4 to TRBJ1-1; the D is unclear. This CDR3 is 12 amino acids long. V shed 3 bases and J shed 8 bases, with 10 bases lying between them. CDR3: CASSFNQREAFF. The CDR3 DNA is TGTGCCAGCAGTTTTAATCAACGGGAAGCTTTCTTT.

This sequence joins TRBV5-1 and TRBJ1-4, with D perhaps TRBD1 (5 bases). CDR3 length: 14 residues. Trimming stripped 1 base from V and 8 bases from J, with 12 bases between. CDR1 is SGHRS, CDR2 YFSETQ, per germline. CDR3 sequence (DNA): TGCGCCAGCAGCTTGCCGGGGGAAGGCGAAAAACTGTTTTTT. Protein product: CASSLPGEGEKLFF.

CDR3 sequence: CASRDAVGFGSEKLFF. The CDR3 nucleotides read TGTGCCAGTAGGGACGCAGTAGGTTTTGGGAGTGAAAAACTGTTTTTT. The gene calls are TRBV19 and TRBJ1-4; no clear D. V was shortened by 6 bases and J by 7 bases, with 21 bases between the two germline ends. This CDR3 region has 16 residues. Germline V gives CDR1 LNHDA, CDR2 SQIVND (reference sequence).

This clone appeared once. This rearrangement joins TRBV5-5 to TRBJ2-1, with 9 bases identical to TRBD2. Germline values: CDR1 SGHKS, CDR2 YYEKEE (reference sequence). J gave up 6 bases and V 0 bases, and 7 bases lay outside the gene matches. The CDR3 extends over 16 amino acids. For the CDR3, the DNA is TGTGCCAGCAGCTTGGATAGCGGGAGTTTATTCAATGAGCAGTTCTTC. Translating gives CASSLDSGSLFNEQFF.

V is TRBV6-1 and J is TRBJ2-7; 7 nucleotides line up with TRBD2. With 2 bases clipped from V and 6 bases from J, the junction kept 7 bases outside the gene matches. Per germline, CDR1 MNHNS and CDR2 SASEGT. The length of the CDR3 is 14 residues. The CDR3 protein is CASSESGTPPEQYF. CDR3 bases: TGTGCCAGCAGTGAAAGCGGGACCCCCCCCGAGCAGTACTTC.

In its sample, this clone was seen a few times. The chain employs TRBV7-2 and TRBJ2-2; 9 nucleotides agree with TRBD1. This CDR3 region has 16 residues. V dropped 5 bases and J dropped 2; count of bases not matched to a gene: 6. The germline gives CDR1 SGHTA, CDR2 FQGNSA. CDR3 bases: TGTGCCAGCAGCCAGACAGGGGGACTTAACACCGGGGAGCTGTTTTTT. Protein sequence: CASSQTGGLNTGELFF.